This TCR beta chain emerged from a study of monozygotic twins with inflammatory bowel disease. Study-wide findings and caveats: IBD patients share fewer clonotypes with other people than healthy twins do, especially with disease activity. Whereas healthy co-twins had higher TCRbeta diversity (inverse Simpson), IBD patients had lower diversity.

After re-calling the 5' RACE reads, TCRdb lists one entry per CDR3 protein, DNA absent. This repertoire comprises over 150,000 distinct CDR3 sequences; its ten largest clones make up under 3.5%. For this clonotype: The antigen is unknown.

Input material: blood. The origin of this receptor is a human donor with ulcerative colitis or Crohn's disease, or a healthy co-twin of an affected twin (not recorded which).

CDR3 in amino acids: CAVTSGLDTEAFF. The J gene is TRBJ1-1, the V gene TRBV10-3. The CDR3 runs to 13 residues. Germline V gene sequence: CDR1 ENHRY, CDR2 SYGVKD.